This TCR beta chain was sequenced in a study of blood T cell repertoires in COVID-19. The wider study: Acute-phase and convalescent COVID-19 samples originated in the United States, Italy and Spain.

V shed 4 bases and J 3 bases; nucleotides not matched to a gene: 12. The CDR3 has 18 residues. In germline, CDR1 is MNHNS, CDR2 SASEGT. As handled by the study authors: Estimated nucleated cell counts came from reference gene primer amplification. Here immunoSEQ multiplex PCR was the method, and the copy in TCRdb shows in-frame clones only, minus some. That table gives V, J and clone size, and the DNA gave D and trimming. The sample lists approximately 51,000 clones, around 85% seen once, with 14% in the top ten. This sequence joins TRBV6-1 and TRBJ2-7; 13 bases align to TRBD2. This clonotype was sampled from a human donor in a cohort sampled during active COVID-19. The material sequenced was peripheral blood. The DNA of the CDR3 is TGTGCCAGCAGTGGGCCCGGACTAGCGGGAGCTGGGGGCTACGAGCAGTACTTC. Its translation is CASSGPGLAGAGGYEQYF.